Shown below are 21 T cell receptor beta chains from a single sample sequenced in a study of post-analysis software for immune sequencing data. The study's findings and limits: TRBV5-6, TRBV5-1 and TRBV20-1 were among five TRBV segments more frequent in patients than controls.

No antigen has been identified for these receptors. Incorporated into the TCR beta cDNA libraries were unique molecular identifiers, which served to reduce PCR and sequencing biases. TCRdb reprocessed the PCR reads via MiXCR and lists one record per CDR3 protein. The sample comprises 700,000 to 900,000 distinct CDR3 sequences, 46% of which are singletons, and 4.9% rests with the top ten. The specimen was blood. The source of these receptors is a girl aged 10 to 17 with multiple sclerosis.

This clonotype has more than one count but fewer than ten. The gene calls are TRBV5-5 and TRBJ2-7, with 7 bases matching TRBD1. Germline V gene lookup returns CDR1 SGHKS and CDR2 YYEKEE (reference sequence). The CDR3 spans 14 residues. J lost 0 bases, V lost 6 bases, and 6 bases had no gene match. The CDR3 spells CASTSTGSSYEQYF. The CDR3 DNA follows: TGTGCCAGCACCTCGACAGGGAGCTCCTACGAGCAGTACTTC.

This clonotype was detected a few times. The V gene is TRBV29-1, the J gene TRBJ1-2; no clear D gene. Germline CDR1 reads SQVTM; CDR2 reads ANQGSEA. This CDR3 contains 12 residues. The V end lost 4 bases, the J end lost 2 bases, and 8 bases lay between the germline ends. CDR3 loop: CSVGDANYGYTF. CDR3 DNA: TGCAGCGTTGGAGACGCCAACTATGGCTACACCTTC.

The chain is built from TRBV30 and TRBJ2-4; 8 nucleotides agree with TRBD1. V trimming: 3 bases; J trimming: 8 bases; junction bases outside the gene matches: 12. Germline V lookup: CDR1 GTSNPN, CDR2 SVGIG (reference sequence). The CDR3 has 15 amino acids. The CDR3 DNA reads TGTGCCTGGAGCATAGACTCGGACAGGGTGGACATTCAGTACTTC. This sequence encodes CAWSIDSDRVDIQYF.

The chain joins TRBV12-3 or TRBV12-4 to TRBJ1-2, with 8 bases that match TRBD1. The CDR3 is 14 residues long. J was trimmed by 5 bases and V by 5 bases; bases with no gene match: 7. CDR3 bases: TGTGCCAGCAGTCAGACAGGGGATGGGTATGGCTACACCTTC. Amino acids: CASSQTGDGYGYTF.

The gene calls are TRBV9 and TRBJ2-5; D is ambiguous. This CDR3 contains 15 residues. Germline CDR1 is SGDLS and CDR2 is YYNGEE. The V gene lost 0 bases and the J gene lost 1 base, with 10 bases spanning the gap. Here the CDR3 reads CASSVAVQAQETQYF. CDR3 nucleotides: TGTGCCAGCAGCGTAGCGGTCCAGGCCCAAGAGACCCAGTACTTC. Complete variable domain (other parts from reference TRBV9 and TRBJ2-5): DSGVTQTPKHLITATGQRVTLRCSPRSGDLSVYWYQQSLDQGLQFLIQYYNGEERAKGNILERFSAQQFPDLHSELNLSSLELGDSALYFCASSVAVQAQETQYFGPGTRLLVL.

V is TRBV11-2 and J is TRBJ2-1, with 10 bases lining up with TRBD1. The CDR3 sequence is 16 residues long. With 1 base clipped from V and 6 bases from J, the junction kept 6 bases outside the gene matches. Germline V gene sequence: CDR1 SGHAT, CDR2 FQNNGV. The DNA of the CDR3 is TGTGCCAGCAGCTTAGTTGGGACAGGGGTGATCAATGAGCAGTTCTTC. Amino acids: CASSLVGTGVINEQFF.

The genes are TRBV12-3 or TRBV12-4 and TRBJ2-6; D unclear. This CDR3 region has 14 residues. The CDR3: CALWRGSGANVLTF. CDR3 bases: TGTGCGCTCTGGAGAGGCTCTGGGGCCAACGTCCTGACTTTC.

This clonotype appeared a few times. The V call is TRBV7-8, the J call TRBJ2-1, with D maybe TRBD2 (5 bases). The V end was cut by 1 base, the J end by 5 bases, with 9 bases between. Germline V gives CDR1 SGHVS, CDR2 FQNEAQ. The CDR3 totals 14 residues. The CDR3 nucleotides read TGTGCCAGCAGCTTAGAATTGAGGGACAATGAGCAGTTCTTC. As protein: CASSLELRDNEQFF.

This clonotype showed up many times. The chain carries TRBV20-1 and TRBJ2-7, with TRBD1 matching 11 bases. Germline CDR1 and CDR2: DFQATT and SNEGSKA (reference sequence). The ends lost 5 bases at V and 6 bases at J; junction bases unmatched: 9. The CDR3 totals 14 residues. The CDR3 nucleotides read TGCAGTGCTCCGGGGGGGACAGGGGGTTCCGAGCAGTACTTC. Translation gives CSAPGGTGGSEQYF.

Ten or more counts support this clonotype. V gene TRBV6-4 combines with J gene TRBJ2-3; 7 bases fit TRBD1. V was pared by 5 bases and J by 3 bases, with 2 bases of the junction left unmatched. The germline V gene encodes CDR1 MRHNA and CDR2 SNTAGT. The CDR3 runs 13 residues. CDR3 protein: CASSQQGTDTQYF. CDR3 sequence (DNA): TGTGCCAGCAGTCAACAGGGGACAGATACGCAGTATTTT.

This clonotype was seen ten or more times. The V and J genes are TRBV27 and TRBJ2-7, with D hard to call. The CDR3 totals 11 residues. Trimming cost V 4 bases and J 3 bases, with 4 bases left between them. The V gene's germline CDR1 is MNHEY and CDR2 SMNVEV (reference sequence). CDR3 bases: TGTGCCAGCAGTTCGGACTACGAGCAGTACTTC. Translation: CASSSDYEQYF.

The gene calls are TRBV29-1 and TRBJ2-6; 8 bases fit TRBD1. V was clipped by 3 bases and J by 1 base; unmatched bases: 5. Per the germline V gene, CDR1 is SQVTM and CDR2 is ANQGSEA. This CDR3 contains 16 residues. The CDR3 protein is CSVEDRAISGANVLTF. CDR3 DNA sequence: TGCAGCGTTGAGGACAGGGCCATTTCTGGGGCCAACGTCCTGACTTTC.

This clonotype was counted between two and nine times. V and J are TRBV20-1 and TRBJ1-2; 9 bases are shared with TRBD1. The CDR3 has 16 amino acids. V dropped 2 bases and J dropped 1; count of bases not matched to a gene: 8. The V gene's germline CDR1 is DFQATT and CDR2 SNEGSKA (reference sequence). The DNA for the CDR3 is TGCAGTGCTAGACTCTTCGGGACAGGGATTAACTATGGCTACACCTTC. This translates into CSARLFGTGINYGYTF.

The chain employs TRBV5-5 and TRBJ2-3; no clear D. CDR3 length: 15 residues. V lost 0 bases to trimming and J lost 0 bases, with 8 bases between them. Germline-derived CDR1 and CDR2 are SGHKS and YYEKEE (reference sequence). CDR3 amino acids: CASSLARFSTDTQYF. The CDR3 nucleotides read TGTGCCAGCAGCTTGGCCCGGTTTAGCACAGATACGCAGTATTTT. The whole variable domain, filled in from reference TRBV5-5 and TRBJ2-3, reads DAGVTQSPTHLIKTRGQQVTLRCSPISGHKSVSWYQQVLGQGPQFIFQYYEKEERGRGNFPDRFSARQFPNYSSELNVNALLLGDSALYLCASSLARFSTDTQYFGPGTRLTVL.

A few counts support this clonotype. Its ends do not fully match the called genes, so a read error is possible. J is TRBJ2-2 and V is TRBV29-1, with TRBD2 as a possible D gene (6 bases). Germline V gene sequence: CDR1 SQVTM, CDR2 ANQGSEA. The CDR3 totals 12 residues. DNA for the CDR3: TGCAGCGTTGAAGGGAGGGGCGGGAAGCTGTTTTTT. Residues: CSVEGRGGKLFF.

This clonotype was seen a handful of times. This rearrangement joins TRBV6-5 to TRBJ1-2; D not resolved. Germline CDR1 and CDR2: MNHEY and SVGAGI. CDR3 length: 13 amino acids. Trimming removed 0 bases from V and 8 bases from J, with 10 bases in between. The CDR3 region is CASSYSWPPGYTF. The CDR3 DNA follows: TGTGCCAGCAGTTACTCGTGGCCCCCAGGCTACACCTTC.

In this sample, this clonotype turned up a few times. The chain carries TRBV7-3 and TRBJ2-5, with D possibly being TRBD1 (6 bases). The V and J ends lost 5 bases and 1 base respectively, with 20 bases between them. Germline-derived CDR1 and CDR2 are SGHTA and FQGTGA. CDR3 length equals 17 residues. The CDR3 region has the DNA TGTGCCAGCAGCGTAGGGTCCAGGCAGGGGATCCAAGAGACCCAGTACTTC. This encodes CASSVGSRQGIQETQYF.

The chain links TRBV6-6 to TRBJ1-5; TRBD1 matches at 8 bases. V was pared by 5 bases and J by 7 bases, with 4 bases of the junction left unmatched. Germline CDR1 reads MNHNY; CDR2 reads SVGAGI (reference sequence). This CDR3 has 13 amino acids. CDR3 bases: TGTGCCAGCAGTCCGACAGGGGCGCAGCCCCAGCATTTT. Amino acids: CASSPTGAQPQHF.

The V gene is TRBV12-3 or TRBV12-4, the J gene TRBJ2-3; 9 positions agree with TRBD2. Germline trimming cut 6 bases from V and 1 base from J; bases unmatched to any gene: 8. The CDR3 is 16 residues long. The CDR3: CASRPELAGGTDTQYF. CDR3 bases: TGTGCCAGCAGACCCGAACTAGCGGGCGGCACAGATACGCAGTATTTT.

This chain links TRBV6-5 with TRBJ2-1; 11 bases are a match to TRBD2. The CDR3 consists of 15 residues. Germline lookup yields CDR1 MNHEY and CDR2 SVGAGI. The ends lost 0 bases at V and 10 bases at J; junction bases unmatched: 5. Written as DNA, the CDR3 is TGTGCCAGCAGTTACTCGACTAGCGGGACTCGGGAGCAGTTCTTC. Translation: CASSYSTSGTREQFF.

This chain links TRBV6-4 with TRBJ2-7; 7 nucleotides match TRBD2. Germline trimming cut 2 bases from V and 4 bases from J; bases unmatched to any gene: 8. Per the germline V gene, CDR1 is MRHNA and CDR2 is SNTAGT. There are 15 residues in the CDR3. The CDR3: CASSDGLAEGYEQYF. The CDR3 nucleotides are TGTGCCAGCAGTGACGGGCTAGCGGAAGGGTACGAGCAGTACTTC.